A selection of T cell receptor beta chains follows, all from one sample in a study of cytomegalovirus exposure and HLA in healthy donors. Data came from immunoSEQ multiplex PCR; TCRdb stores just in-frame clones and leaves some out. The table lists about 190,000 clones, about 85% of them singletons. Sequencing was carried out using PBMCs. The origin of the receptors is a woman in her fifties or sixties in good health and CMV-seronegative. The CDR3 runs from the conserved cysteine through the conserved F or W. D genes are given only for firm matches. Clone size is given for some rows only: seen once, a few or many times, or a class if the clone is expanded.

NA	once	TRBV19	TRBJ1-5	CASSIRSPNQPQHF	TGTGCCAGTAGTATTCGGTCTCCCAATCAGCCCCAGCATTTT
TRBD1	NA	TRBV7-2	TRBJ1-2	CASSPRRDRGVSDGYTF	TGTGCCAGCAGCCCCCGCCGGGACAGGGGAGTATCGGATGGCTACACCTTC
TRBD1	few	TRBV6-5	TRBJ1-2	CASSSLPGQGGYTF	TGTGCCAGCAGCTCCCTCCCTGGACAGGGTGGCTACACCTTC
NA	NA	TRBV9	TRBJ1-2	CASSVLTRGPTGYTF	TGTGCCAGCAGCGTTTTAACCAGGGGACCCACGGGCTACACCTTC
NA	NA	TRBV27	TRBJ1-2	CASSDRNRNFYGYTF	TGTGCCAGCAGTGACCGTAACAGGAATTTCTATGGCTACACCTTC
NA	NA	TRBV4-3	TRBJ2-7	CASSQDDGSTYEQYF	TGCGCCAGCAGCCAAGACGACGGGAGTACCTACGAGCAGTACTTC
NA	once	TRBV2	TRBJ1-1	CASSGQGNTEAFF	TGTGCCAGCAGCGGACAAGGGAACACTGAAGCTTTCTTT
NA	NA	TRBV5-4	TRBJ2-1	CASSLKREFYNEQFF	TGTGCCAGCAGCTTGAAAAGGGAGTTCTACAATGAGCAGTTCTTC
NA	NA	TRBV4-3	TRBJ2-3	CASSHGGPDTQYF	TGCGCCAGCAGCCACGGGGGGCCAGATACGCAGTATTTT
TRBD1	NA	TRBV7-9	TRBJ1-2	CASTLPGGSYGYTF	TGTGCCAGCACCCTACCAGGGGGCTCCTATGGCTACACCTTC
TRBD1	NA	TRBV14	TRBJ2-7	CASSQAGQVSYEQYF	TGTGCCAGCAGCCAAGCGGGACAGGTGAGCTACGAGCAGTACTTC
TRBD2	few	TRBV27	TRBJ2-7	CASSPASGGYEQYF	TGTGCCAGCAGTCCAGCTAGCGGGGGCTACGAGCAGTACTTC
TRBD1	NA	TRBV5-1	TRBJ1-2	CASSPRQGDGYTF	TGCGCCAGCAGCCCGCGACAGGGGGATGGCTACACCTTC
NA	NA	TRBV18	TRBJ1-5	CASSPQGPNNQPQHF	TGTGCCAGCTCACCCCAGGGGCCCAACAATCAGCCCCAGCATTTT
TRBD2	NA	TRBV28	TRBJ2-7	CASSFGGLSYEQYF	TGTGCCAGCAGTTTTGGGGGACTATCCTACGAGCAGTACTTC
TRBD1	NA	TRBV7-2	TRBJ1-5	CASSREQGSNQPQHF	TGTGCCAGCAGCCGGGAACAGGGGAGCAATCAGCCCCAGCATTTT
NA	NA	TRBV7-8	TRBJ2-7	CASSPSFYSFSYEQYF	TGTGCCAGCAGTCCCTCGTTTTACAGCTTCTCCTACGAGCAGTACTTC
TRBD1	NA	TRBV28	TRBJ2-1	CASSRMTGSYNEQFF	TGTGCCAGCAGCCGAATGACAGGGTCCTACAATGAGCAGTTCTTC
TRBD2	once	TRBV7-9	TRBJ2-1	CASSRGGDEQFF	TGTGCCAGCAGCCGGGGGGGCGATGAGCAGTTCTTC
NA	NA	TRBV5-1	TRBJ1-4	CASSFGEANEKLFF	TGCGCCAGCAGCTTCGGGGAGGCTAATGAAAAACTGTTTTTT
NA	NA	TRBV4-2	TRBJ2-5	CASSPGEESFQETQYF	TGTGCCAGCAGCCCCGGGGAGGAATCTTTCCAAGAGACCCAGTACTTC
NA	NA	TRBV5-6	TRBJ1-2	CASSGPVTNYGYTF	TGTGCCAGCAGCGGGCCGGTGACTAACTATGGCTACACCTTC
TRBD2	NA	TRBV7-9	TRBJ2-1	CASSHAGGSDNEQFF	TGTGCCAGCAGCCACGCAGGCGGGAGCGACAATGAGCAGTTCTTC
TRBD1	NA	TRBV6-1	TRBJ1-1	CASRQGALTEAFF	TGTGCCAGCAGGCAGGGGGCGCTTACTGAAGCTTTCTTT
NA	NA	TRBV15	TRBJ2-5	CATSAQLKKETQYF	TGTGCCACCAGCGCCCAACTGAAGAAAGAGACCCAGTACTTC
TRBD2	NA	TRBV19	TRBJ2-7	CASSSGSYYEQCF	TGTGCCAGTAGTAGCGGGAGTTACTACGAGCAGTGCTTC
NA	NA	TRBV6-5	TRBJ2-7	CASSYFRNRAYEQYF	TGTGCCAGCAGTTACTTCAGGAACAGGGCCTACGAGCAGTACTTC
NA	NA	TRBV25-1	TRBJ1-1	CASSERQNTEAFF	TGTGCCAGCAGTGAAAGACAGAACACTGAAGCTTTCTTT
NA	NA	TRBV7-8	TRBJ1-1	CASSFGQPEAFF	TGTGCCAGCAGCTTCGGACAGCCTGAAGCTTTCTTT
NA	NA	TRBV5-6	TRBJ1-1	CASSWGGAEAFF	TGTGCCAGCAGCTGGGGGGGGGCTGAAGCTTTCTTT
NA	NA	TRBV7-2	TRBJ2-7	CASSWGGSSYEQYF	TGTGCCAGCAGCTGGGGTGGGAGCTCCTACGAGCAGTACTTC
TRBD1	NA	TRBV27	TRBJ2-7	CASSDTGAYEQYF	TGTGCCAGCAGTGATACAGGGGCCTACGAGCAGTACTTC
TRBD1	NA	TRBV6-6	TRBJ1-1	CASRTTGSTEAFF	TGTGCCAGCAGGACGACAGGGAGCACTGAAGCTTTCTTT
NA	few	TRBV10-3	TRBJ1-1	CAISGTTGSGAFF	TGTGCCATCAGTGGGACGACAGGATCTGGGGCTTTCTTT
NA	few	TRBV29-1	TRBJ1-1	CSVAEVMNTEAFF	TGCAGCGTCGCGGAGGTTATGAACACTGAAGCTTTCTTT
TRBD2	NA	TRBV19	TRBJ2-5	CASSPRGLAEQETQYF	TGTGCCAGTAGTCCGAGGGGACTAGCCGAACAAGAGACCCAGTACTTC
NA	NA	TRBV25-1	TRBJ1-5	CASSRQGRNQPQHF	TGTGCCAGCAGCCGGCAGGGGCGCAATCAGCCCCAGCATTTT
NA	few	TRBV6-5	TRBJ1-5	CASSWGGNQPQHF	TGTGCCAGCAGCTGGGGGGGCAATCAGCCCCAGCATTTT
TRBD2	NA	TRBV5-1	TRBJ2-1	CASSLGLAGGYNEQFF	TGCGCCAGCAGCTTGGGACTAGCGGGAGGGTACAATGAGCAGTTCTTC
NA	NA	TRBV18	TRBJ1-2	CASSPDKRYGYTF	TGTGCCAGCTCACCGGACAAGAGGTATGGCTACACCTTC
NA	few	TRBV19	TRBJ1-2	CASSIGSENYGYTF	TGTGCCAGTAGTATCGGGTCTGAAAACTATGGCTACACCTTC
NA	NA	TRBV7-3	TRBJ2-1	CASSIVAGAPSYNEQFF	TGTGCCAGCAGCATTGTCGCAGGGGCCCCGTCCTACAATGAGCAGTTCTTC
NA	NA	TRBV28	TRBJ2-1	CASSFGGGPVNEQFF	TGTGCCAGCAGTTTTGGTGGCGGGCCTGTGAATGAGCAGTTCTTC
TRBD1	few	TRBV4-2	TRBJ2-5	CASSQASDRPYF	TGTGCCAGCAGCCAAGCATCGGACAGGCCGTACTTC
NA	NA	TRBV7-9	TRBJ1-5	CASSLSTVGAGQPQHF	TGTGCCAGCAGCTTAAGTACGGTTGGGGCCGGGCAGCCCCAGCATTTT
NA	NA	TRBV11-1	TRBJ2-1	CASSPLRSGEQFF	TGTGCCAGCAGCCCGCTTCGTTCAGGGGAGCAGTTCTTC
NA	NA	TRBV18	TRBJ1-4	CASSPPGATNEKLFF	TGTGCCAGCTCCCCCCCCGGAGCAACTAATGAAAAACTGTTTTTT